What follows describes a single TCR beta chain. The V segment lost 7 bases and the J segment 6 bases; nucleotides outside the gene matches: 9. Per germline, CDR1 SGDLS and CDR2 YYNGEE. CDR3 length: 14 amino acids. This sample is part of a study of cytomegalovirus exposure and HLA in healthy donors. PCR amplification relied on 60 Vbeta primers (plus 13 Jbeta primers). Repertoires were generated with immunoSEQ multiplex PCR, while TCRdb's copy carries only in-frame clones and drops some. The top ten clones hold under 2.5% of a sample with around 94,000 clones, around 84% of them seen once. The V and J genes are TRBV9 and TRBJ2-1, with 8 bases that match TRBD2. Sequencing used PBMCs. The clonotype was recovered from a man younger than 35 in good health and CMV-seronegative. The CDR3 region is CASSGDGRANEQFF. The CDR3 coding sequence is TGTGCCAGCTCTGGGGACGGGAGGGCCAATGAGCAGTTCTTC.